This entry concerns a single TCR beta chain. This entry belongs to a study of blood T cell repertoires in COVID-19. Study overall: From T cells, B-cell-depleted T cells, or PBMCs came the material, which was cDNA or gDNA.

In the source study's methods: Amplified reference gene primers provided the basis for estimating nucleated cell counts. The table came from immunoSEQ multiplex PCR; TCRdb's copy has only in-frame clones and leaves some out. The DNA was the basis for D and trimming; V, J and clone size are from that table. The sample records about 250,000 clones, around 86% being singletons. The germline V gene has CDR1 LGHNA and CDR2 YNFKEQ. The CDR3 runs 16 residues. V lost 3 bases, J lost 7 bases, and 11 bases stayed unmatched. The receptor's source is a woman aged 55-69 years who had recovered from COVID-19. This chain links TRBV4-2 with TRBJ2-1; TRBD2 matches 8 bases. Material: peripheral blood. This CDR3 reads CASSQGSGDHLNEQFF. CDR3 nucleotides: TGTGCCAGCAGCCAGGGTAGCGGGGATCATTTGAATGAGCAGTTCTTC.